A selection of T cell receptor beta chains follows, all from one sample in a study of blood T cell repertoires in COVID-19. The protocol was immunoSEQ multiplex PCR, while the TCRdb copy is restricted to in-frame clones and leaves out a portion. The data hold approximately 240,000 clones, with about 83% observed a single time. The sample consisted of peripheral blood. Source of these receptors: a woman aged 25 to 39 with COVID-19, enrolled during active disease. The CDR3 runs from the conserved cysteine through the conserved F or W. The order of the fields is D gene, clone size, V gene, J gene, CDR3 protein, CDR3 DNA. A D gene is named only where the DNA matches it firmly. A clone size is listed for some rows: how often the clone was seen (once, few, many), or a class if it is expanded.

>.|.|TRBV7-2|TRBJ2-7
CATAYEQYF
TGTGCCACCGCCTACGAGCAGTACTTC
>.|.|TRBV19|TRBJ2-3
CASLITGASTDTQYF
TGTGCCAGTCTCATTACAGGCGCTAGCACAGATACGCAGTATTTT
>.|.|TRBV30|TRBJ1-4
CAGMGSRDEKLFF
TGTGCAGGGATGGGGTCGCGGGATGAAAAACTGTTTTTT
>.|.|TRBV10-3|TRBJ1-1
CAISAGQGNTEAFF
TGTGCCATCAGTGCGGGACAAGGGAACACTGAAGCTTTCTTT
>TRBD1|.|TRBV4-1|TRBJ1-5
CASSQDRGQGFQPQHF
TGCGCCAGCAGCCAAGATAGGGGACAGGGGTTCCAGCCCCAGCATTTT
>.|.|TRBV9|TRBJ1-4
CASSPTGNRAQEKLFF
TGTGCCAGCAGCCCAACGGGTAACAGGGCCCAGGAAAAACTGTTTTTT
>TRBD2|.|TRBV27|TRBJ2-1
CASSRTRTPYNEQFF
TGTGCCAGCTCACGGACTAGGACTCCTTACAATGAGCAGTTCTTC
>.|few|TRBV30|TRBJ1-2
CAWSQHGTTNGYTF
TGTGCCTGGAGCCAACATGGGACAACAAATGGCTACACCTTC
>TRBD1|.|TRBV19|TRBJ1-4
CASSRQQGATNEKLFF
TGTGCCAGTAGTAGGCAACAGGGGGCAACTAATGAAAAACTGTTTTTT
>TRBD1|.|TRBV27|TRBJ1-2
CASSLRQGIVNYGYTF
TGTGCCAGCAGTTTAAGACAGGGTATTGTCAACTATGGCTACACCTTC
>.|.|TRBV11-2|TRBJ1-2
CASSPDSNYGYTF
TGTGCCAGCAGCCCGGACAGTAACTATGGCTACACCTTC
>.|.|TRBV6-5|TRBJ1-1
CASSLDSNTEAFF
TGTGCCAGCAGCCTCGACAGCAACACTGAAGCTTTCTTT
>TRBD2|.|TRBV15|TRBJ2-3
CATSRLAGGPDTQYF
TGTGCCACCAGCAGGTTAGCGGGAGGGCCGGATACGCAGTATTTT
>.|.|TRBV5-1|TRBJ1-1
CASSDHSSVEAFF
TGCGCCAGCAGCGACCATAGTAGCGTTGAAGCTTTCTTT
>.|once|TRBV9|TRBJ2-1
CASSVERGTEQFF
TGTGCCAGCAGCGTAGAAAGGGGGACAGAGCAGTTCTTC
>.|.|TRBV5-8|TRBJ1-6
CASSLGGHSYNSPLHF
TGTGCCAGCAGCTTGGGAGGCCACTCCTATAATTCACCCCTCCACTTT
>TRBD1|.|TRBV24-1|TRBJ2-2
CATSDYKTGDTGELFF
TGTGCCACCAGTGATTATAAGACAGGGGACACCGGGGAGCTGTTTTTT
>TRBD1|few|TRBV11-2|TRBJ1-2
CASSSRTGGYGYTF
TGTGCCAGCAGCTCCAGAACAGGGGGGTATGGCTACACCTTC
>.|once|TRBV12-3/TRBV12-4|TRBJ1-1
CASTEWAGTEAFF
TGTGCCAGCACCGAGTGGGCAGGCACTGAAGCTTTCTTT
>TRBD1|.|TRBV6-2/TRBV6-3|TRBJ2-3
CASSYPNPGQGSSTDTQYF
TGTGCCAGCAGTTACCCTAACCCAGGACAGGGCTCGAGCACAGATACGCAGTATTTT
>.|few|TRBV30|TRBJ2-7
CATADPSGF
TGTGCCACCGCCGACCCTAGTGGCTTC
>TRBD1|.|TRBV7-2|TRBJ2-7
CASSFVGQGASEQYF
TGTGCCAGCAGCTTCGTCGGGCAGGGGGCCAGCGAGCAGTACTTC
>.|.|TRBV28|TRBJ2-2
CATKRGGPGELFF
TGTGCCACTAAGAGAGGGGGACCCGGGGAGCTGTTTTTT
>.|.|TRBV6-6|TRBJ1-4
CASSYGQTNEKLFF
TGTGCCAGCAGTTACGGACAGACAAATGAAAAACTGTTTTTT
>.|.|TRBV6-5|TRBJ2-5
CASSALGVRETQYF
TGTGCCAGCAGCGCCCTCGGGGTTCGAGAGACCCAGTACTTC
>TRBD1|.|TRBV6-5|TRBJ2-7
CASSPGTGEQYF
TGTGCCAGCAGCCCCGGGACAGGAGAGCAGTACTTC
>.|.|TRBV12-2|TRBJ1-2
CASRLGDGTGGYSYGYTF
TGTGCAAGTCGCTTAGGTGACGGGACAGGGGGGTATAGCTATGGCTACACCTTC
>.|.|TRBV7-9|TRBJ2-7
CASSSPVPQGVRDEQYF
TGTGCCAGCAGCTCACCCGTCCCACAGGGAGTCCGGGACGAGCAGTACTTC
>.|.|TRBV5-1|TRBJ2-3
CASSAGSTADTQYF
TGCGCCAGCAGCGCCGGGAGTACGGCAGATACGCAGTATTTT
>.|.|TRBV7-9|TRBJ1-6
CASSLPGREGSPLHF
TGTGCCAGCAGCTTACCCGGGAGAGAGGGTTCACCCCTCCACTTT
>.|.|TRBV7-2|TRBJ1-5
CASSPNAGWKSNQPQHF
TGTGCCAGCAGCCCGAATGCGGGGTGGAAAAGCAATCAGCCCCAGCATTTT
>.|once|TRBV12-3/TRBV12-4|TRBJ2-7
CASSLTRYEQYF
TGTGCCAGCAGTTTAACGAGATACGAGCAGTACTTC
>.|.|TRBV5-1|TRBJ1-1
CASSLAPLRNTEAFF
TGCGCCAGCAGCTTGGCTCCGTTGCGTAACACTGAAGCTTTCTTT